Sequencing of this T cell receptor beta chain was carried out in a study of blood T cells in healthy people across ages. Overall study results and limits: With unsorted PBMCs, a conclusive comparison of naive versus antigen-experienced cells was not possible.

Next came a second PCR, run for about 6 to 11 cycles, which used a sample-barcoded 5' primer along with a J-beta primer mix. TCRdb reanalysed the 5' RACE reads using MiXCR and keeps one entry per CDR3 protein. The table has about 1.6 million distinct CDR3 sequences, 30% to 40% seen once. Trimming removed 4 bases at V and 12 bases at J, with 22 bases between. Germline V gives CDR1 MGHRA, CDR2 YSYEKL. CDR3 length equals 14 residues. As regards this clonotype: Its matching antigen is unknown. It may be a read error: a sequence one base away is much more abundant.

This chain joins TRBV4-1 and TRBJ2-7; D is perhaps TRBD1 or TRBD2 (5 bases each). The origin of this receptor is a woman in her twenties or thirties in good health. Input material: blood. Here the CDR3 reads CASSPTGTPGTRYF. The CDR3 nucleotides read TGCGCCAGCAGCCCAACGGGGACCCCTGGGACCCGGTACTTC.